This entry is about one T cell receptor (beta chain). Antigen unknown. This sample was included in a study of T cell repertoires in cytomegalovirus infection. This CDR3 is built from 13 residues. Germline V gene sequence: CDR1 SGHVS, CDR2 FQNEAQ. Trimming left V 5 bases short and J 12 bases short, with 14 bases between. MiXCR was run by TCRdb on the reads, yielding one entry per CDR3 protein. The table includes fewer than 650,000 distinct CDR3 sequences, 35% to 50% detected once. The source material was cultured PBMCs, sampled from culture after CMV antigen stimulation. The chain joins TRBV7-8 to TRBJ1-6, with a weak D call TRBD1 (6 bases). The clonotype was recovered from a human donor in good health (CMV status not recorded). Some clones in this sample may be carry-over from other donors' samples. CDR3 protein: CASSPGQRGPLHF. DNA for the CDR3: TGTGCCAGCAGCCCAGGACAGCGAGGACCCCTCCACTTT.